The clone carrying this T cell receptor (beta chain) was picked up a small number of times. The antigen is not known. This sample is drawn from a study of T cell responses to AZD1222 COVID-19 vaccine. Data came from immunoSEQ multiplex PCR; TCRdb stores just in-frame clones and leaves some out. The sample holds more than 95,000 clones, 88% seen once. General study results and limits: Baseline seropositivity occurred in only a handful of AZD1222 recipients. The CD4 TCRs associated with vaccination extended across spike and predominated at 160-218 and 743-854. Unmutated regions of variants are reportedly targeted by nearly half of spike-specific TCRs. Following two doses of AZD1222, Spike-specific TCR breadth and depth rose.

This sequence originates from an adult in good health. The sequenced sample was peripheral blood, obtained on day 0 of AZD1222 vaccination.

CDR3 amino acids: CASSQEVAPGRETQYF. The CDR3 DNA reads TGTGCCAGCAGCCAAGAAGTGGCTCCGGGGCGGGAGACCCAGTACTTC. V and J are TRBV3-1 (or the pseudogene TRBV3-2) and TRBJ2-5; D assignment may be TRBD1 or TRBD2 (5 bases each). Between the trimmed V and J ends, which lost 0 bases and 5 bases, there was a span of 16 bases. CDR3 length: 16 amino acids. The germline V gene has CDR1 LGHDT and CDR2 YNNKEL (reference sequence).